These 8 T cell receptor beta chains originate from one sample sequenced in a study of T cell responses to AZD1222 COVID-19 vaccine. Profiling relied on immunoSEQ multiplex PCR, and the TCRdb table lists in-frame clones only, not all of them. The sample records about 140,000 clones, approximately 90% being singletons. Sequences were derived from peripheral blood, sampled on day 0 of AZD1222 vaccination. These TCRs come from an adult in good health.

V is TRBV30 and J is TRBJ1-2, with 10 nucleotides matching TRBD1. Germline assignment: CDR1 GTSNPN and CDR2 SVGIG (reference sequence). The CDR3 runs to 14 residues. Germline trimming cut 5 bases from V and 4 bases from J; bases unmatched to any gene: 7. The CDR3 region is CAWAGQGKSYGYTF. The CDR3 nucleotides read TGTGCCTGGGCGGGACAGGGGAAGAGCTATGGCTACACCTTC.

V gene TRBV6-2 or TRBV6-3 combines with J gene TRBJ2-7; D gene uncertain. CDR3 length equals 14 residues. Germline V gene lookup returns CDR1 MNHEY and CDR2 SVGEGT. V lost 0 bases, J lost 5 bases, and 11 bases lay in between. CDR3 sequence reads: CASSYSGSKNEQYF. In DNA form, the CDR3 reads TGTGCCAGCAGTTACTCCGGCTCTAAGAACGAGCAGTACTTC.

The genes are TRBV9 and TRBJ1-6; 7 positions match TRBD1. This CDR3 contains 14 residues. Trimming removed 4 bases from V and 6 bases from J; junction bases left unmatched: 4. Germline V gene lookup returns CDR1 SGDLS and CDR2 YYNGEE. As DNA, the CDR3 is TGTGCCAGCAGCCAGGGGGGGGCTAATTCACCCCTCCACTTT. Encoded protein: CASSQGGANSPLHF.

This chain uses TRBV14 with TRBJ1-2, with TRBD1 matching over 7 bases. CDR1 SGHDN and CDR2 FVKESK come from the germline V gene. V was clipped by 4 bases and J by 6 bases; unmatched bases: 8. CDR3 length equals 14 residues. CDR3 nucleotide sequence: TGTGCCAGCAGCCGGACAGGAATCGGCCATGGCTACACCTTC. This encodes CASSRTGIGHGYTF.

This clone was seen just once. The chain uses TRBV7-2 and TRBJ2-7, with TRBD1 identical over 9 bases. The V and J ends lost 5 bases and 4 bases, in that order; junction bases with no gene match: 18. This CDR3 is 18 amino acids long. From germline, CDR1 is SGHTA and CDR2 FQGNSA. CDR3 sequence: CASSPITYRDRVSYEQYF. Here the CDR3 DNA reads TGTGCCAGCAGCCCAATAACGTATCGGGACAGGGTATCGTACGAGCAGTACTTC.

The J gene is TRBJ1-1, the V gene TRBV30, with D possibly TRBD1 on 5 matching bases. This CDR3 is built from 13 residues. Germline loops: CDR1 GTSNPN, CDR2 SVGIG (reference sequence). V lost 4 bases to trimming and J lost 1 base, with 10 bases between them. In DNA, the CDR3 is TGTGCCTGGAATTCAGGGCGGAACACTGAAGCTTTCTTT. Encoded protein: CAWNSGRNTEAFF.

The gene calls are TRBV30 and TRBJ2-1; TRBD1 is a possible D gene (5 bases). The germline CDR1 and CDR2 sequences are GTSNPN and SVGIG (reference sequence). This CDR3 has 14 residues. The V end was cut by 1 base, the J end by 7 bases, with 14 bases between. The CDR3 sequence: CAWSARTPPNEQFF. Here the CDR3 DNA reads TGTGCCTGGAGTGCCCGGACACCTCCAAATGAGCAGTTCTTC.

The gene calls are TRBV3-1 (or the pseudogene TRBV3-2) and TRBJ1-1; D gene uncertain. Per germline, CDR1 LGHDT and CDR2 YNNKEL (reference sequence). This CDR3 has 11 residues. Trimming removed 2 bases from V and 6 bases from J, with 4 bases in between. CDR3 residues: CASSQLSEAFF. CDR3 DNA sequence: TGTGCCAGCAGCCAACTTTCTGAAGCTTTCTTT.